The present TCR beta chain was sequenced within a study of cytomegalovirus exposure and HLA in healthy donors. General study points: In a later analysis, TCR beta V- and J-gene trimming showed a link to a missense DCLRE1C variant. As immune exposure information, only CMV serostatus was available. Cytomegalovirus-associated TCR beta chains were listed, numbering 150 to 200.

In the PCR, 60 Vbeta and 13 Jbeta primers were used. The assay was immunoSEQ multiplex PCR, and TCRdb's table has in-frame clones only and misses some. The table shows approximately 180,000 clones, with over 75% occurring only once. Trimming cost V 4 bases and J 0 bases; bases outside gene matches: 4. The CDR3 sequence is 15 residues long. Germline V CDR1 and CDR2: MGHDK, SYGVNS. This clone has more than one count but fewer than ten. The antigen remains undetermined. The J gene is TRBJ2-7, the V gene TRBV25-1; 9 positions match TRBD1. Sequencing was carried out using PBMCs. The TCR was taken from a man aged 40-49 years in good health and CMV-seropositive. This CDR3 reads CASSGDRGSSYEQYF. The CDR3 DNA sequence: TGTGCCAGCAGTGGTGACAGGGGGAGCTCCTACGAGCAGTACTTC.